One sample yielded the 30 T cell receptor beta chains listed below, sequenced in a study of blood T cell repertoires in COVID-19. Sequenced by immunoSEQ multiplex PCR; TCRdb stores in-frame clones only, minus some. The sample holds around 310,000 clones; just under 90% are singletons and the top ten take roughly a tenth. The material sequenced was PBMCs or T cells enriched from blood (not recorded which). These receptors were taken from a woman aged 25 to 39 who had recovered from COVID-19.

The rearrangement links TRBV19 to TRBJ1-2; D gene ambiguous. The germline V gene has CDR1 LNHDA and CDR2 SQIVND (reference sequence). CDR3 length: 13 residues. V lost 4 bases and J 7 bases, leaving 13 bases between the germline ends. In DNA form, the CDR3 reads TGTGCCAGTAGTACCCCCACCTATATTGGCTACACCTTC. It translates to CASSTPTYIGYTF.

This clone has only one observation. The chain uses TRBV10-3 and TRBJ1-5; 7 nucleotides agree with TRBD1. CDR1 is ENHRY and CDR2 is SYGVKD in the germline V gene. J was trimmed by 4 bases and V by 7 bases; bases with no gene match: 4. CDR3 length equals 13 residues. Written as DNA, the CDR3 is TGTGCCATCAAAGGGGGCGCAAATCAGCCCCAGCATTTT. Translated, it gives CAIKGGANQPQHF.

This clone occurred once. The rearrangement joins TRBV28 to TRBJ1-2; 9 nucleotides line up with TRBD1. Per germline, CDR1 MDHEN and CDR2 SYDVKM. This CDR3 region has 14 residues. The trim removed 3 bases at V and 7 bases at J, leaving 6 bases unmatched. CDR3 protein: CASSFSQTGGGYTF. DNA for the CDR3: TGTGCCAGCAGTTTCTCCCAGACAGGGGGTGGCTACACCTTC.

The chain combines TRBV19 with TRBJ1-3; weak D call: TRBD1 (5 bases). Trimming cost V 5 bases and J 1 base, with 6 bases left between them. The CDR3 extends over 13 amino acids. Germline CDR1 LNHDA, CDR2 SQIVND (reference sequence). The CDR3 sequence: CASSSGSGNTIYF. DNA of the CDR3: TGTGCCAGTAGTTCAGGGTCTGGAAACACCATATATTTT.

The CDR3 region has the DNA TGTGCCAGTAGTATGTACGGGGGAGTTTACGAGCAGTACTTC. Residues: CASSMYGGVYEQYF. The chain links TRBV19 to TRBJ2-7; TRBD2 might be the D (6 bases). The CDR3 runs to 14 residues. V lost 3 bases, J lost 4 bases, and 13 bases lay in between. The V gene's germline CDR1 is LNHDA and CDR2 SQIVND (reference sequence).

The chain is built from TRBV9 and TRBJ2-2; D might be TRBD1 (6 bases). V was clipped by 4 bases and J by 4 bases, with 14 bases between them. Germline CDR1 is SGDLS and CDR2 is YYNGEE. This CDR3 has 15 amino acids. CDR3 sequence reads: CASSPRTDGTGELFF. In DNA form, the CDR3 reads TGTGCCAGCAGCCCTCGGACAGACGGCACCGGGGAGCTGTTTTTT. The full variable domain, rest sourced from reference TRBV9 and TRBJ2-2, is DSGVTQTPKHLITATGQRVTLRCSPRSGDLSVYWYQQSLDQGLQFLIQYYNGEERAKGNILERFSAQQFPDLHSELNLSSLELGDSALYFCASSPRTDGTGELFFGEGSRLTVL.

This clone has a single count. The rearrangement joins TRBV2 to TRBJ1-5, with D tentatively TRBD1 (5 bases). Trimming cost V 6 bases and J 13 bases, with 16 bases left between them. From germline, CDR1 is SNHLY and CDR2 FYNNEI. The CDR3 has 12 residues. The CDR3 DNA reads TGTGCCAGCAGCAGGGCCCTTTCGACACAGCATTTT. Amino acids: CASSRALSTQHF.

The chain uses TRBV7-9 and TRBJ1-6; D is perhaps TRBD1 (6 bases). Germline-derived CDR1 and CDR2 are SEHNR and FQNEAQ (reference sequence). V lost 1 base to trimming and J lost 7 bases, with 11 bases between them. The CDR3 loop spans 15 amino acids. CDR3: CASSLVAGANSPLHF. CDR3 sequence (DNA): TGTGCCAGCAGCTTAGTGGCAGGGGCCAATTCACCCCTCCACTTT.

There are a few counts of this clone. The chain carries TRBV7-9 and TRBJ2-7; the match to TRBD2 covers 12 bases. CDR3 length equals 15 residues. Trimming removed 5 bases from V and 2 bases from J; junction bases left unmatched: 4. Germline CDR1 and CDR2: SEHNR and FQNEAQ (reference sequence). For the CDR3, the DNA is TGTGCCAGCAGCCAAGGACTAGCGGGACCCTACGAGCAGTACTTC. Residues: CASSQGLAGPYEQYF.

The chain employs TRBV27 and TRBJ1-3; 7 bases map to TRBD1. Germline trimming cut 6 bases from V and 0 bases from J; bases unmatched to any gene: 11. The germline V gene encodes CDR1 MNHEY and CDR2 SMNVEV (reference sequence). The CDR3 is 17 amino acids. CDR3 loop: CASSPRTGPISGNTIYF. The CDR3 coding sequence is TGTGCCAGCAGCCCGAGGACAGGACCAATCTCTGGAAACACCATATATTTT.

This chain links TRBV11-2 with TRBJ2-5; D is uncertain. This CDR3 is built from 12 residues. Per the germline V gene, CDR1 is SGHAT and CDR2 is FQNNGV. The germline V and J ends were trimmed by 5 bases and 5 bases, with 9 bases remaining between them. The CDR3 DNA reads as TGTGCCAGCAGCCAATCCGGTGAGACCCAGTACTTC. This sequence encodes CASSQSGETQYF.

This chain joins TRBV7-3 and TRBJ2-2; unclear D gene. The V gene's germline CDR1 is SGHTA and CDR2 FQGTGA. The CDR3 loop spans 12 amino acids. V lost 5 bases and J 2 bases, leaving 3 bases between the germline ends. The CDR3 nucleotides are TGTGCCAGCAGCCTAAACACCGGGGAGCTGTTTTTT. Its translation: CASSLNTGELFF.

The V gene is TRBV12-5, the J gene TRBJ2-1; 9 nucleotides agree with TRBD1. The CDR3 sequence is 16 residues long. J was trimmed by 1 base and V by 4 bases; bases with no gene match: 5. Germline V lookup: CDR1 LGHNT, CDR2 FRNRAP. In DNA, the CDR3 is TGTGCTAGTGGTTGGGGGACAGGGCTTTCCTACAATGAGCAGTTCTTC. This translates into CASGWGTGLSYNEQFF.

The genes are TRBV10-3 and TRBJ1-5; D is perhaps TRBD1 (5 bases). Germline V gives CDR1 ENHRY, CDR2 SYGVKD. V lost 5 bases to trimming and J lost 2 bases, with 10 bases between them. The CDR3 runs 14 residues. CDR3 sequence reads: CAISRQLGNQPQHF. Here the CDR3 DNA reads TGTGCCATCAGTAGACAGTTGGGCAATCAGCCCCAGCATTTT.

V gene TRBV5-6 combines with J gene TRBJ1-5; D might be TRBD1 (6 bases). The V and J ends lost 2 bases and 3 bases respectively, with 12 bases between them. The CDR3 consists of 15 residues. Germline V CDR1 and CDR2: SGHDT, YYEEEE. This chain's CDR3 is CASSFLGHPNQPQHF. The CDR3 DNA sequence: TGTGCCAGCAGCTTCCTGGGACATCCCAATCAGCCCCAGCATTTT.

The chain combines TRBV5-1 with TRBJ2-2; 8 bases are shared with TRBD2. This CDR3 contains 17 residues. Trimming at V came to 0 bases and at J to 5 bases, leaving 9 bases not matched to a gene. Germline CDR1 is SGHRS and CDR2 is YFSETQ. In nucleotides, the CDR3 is TGCGCCAGCAGCTTGGATGGGACTAGGGGAGGAACCGGGGAGCTGTTTTTT. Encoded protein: CASSLDGTRGGTGELFF.

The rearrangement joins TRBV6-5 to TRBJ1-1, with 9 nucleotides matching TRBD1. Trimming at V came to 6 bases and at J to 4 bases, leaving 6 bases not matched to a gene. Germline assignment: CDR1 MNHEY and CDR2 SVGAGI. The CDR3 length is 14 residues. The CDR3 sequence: CASSPYRGLTEAFF. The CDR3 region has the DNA TGTGCCAGCAGCCCCTACAGGGGGCTCACTGAAGCTTTCTTT.

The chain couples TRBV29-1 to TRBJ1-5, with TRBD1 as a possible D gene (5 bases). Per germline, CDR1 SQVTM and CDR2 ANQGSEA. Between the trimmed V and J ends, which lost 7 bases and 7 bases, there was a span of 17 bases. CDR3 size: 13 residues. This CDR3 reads CSAIQVIGQPQHF. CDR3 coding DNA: TGCAGCGCCATACAGGTAATCGGGCAGCCCCAGCATTTT.

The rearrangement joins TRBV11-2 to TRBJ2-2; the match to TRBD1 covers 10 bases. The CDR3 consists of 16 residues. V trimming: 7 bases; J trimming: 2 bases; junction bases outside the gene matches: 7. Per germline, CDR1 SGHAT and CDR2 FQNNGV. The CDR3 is CASIIGTGANTGELFF. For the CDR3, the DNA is TGTGCCAGCATCATTGGGACAGGGGCTAACACCGGGGAGCTGTTTTTT.

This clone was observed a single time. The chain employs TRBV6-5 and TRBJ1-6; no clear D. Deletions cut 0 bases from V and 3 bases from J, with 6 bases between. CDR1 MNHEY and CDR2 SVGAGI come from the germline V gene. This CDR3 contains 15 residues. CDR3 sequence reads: CASSYSADYNSPLHF. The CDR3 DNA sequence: TGTGCCAGCAGTTACTCGGCGGACTATAATTCACCCCTCCACTTT.

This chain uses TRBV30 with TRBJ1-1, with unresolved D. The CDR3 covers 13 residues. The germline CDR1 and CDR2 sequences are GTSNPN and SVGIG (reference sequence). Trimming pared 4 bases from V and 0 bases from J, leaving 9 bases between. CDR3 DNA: TGTGCCTGGAAGGGAGAGATGAACACTGAAGCTTTCTTT. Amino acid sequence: CAWKGEMNTEAFF.

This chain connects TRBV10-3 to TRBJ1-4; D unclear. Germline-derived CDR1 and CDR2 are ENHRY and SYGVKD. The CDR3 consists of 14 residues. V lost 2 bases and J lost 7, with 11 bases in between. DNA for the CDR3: TGTGCCATCAGTGAGGGTACGTCGGGTGAAAAACTGTTTTTT. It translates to CAISEGTSGEKLFF.

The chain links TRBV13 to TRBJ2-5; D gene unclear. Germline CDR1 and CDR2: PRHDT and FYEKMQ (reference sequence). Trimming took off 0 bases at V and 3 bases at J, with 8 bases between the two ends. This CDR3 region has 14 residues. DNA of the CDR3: TGTGCCAGCAGCTTAGGAGGCGGAGAAGAGACCCAGTACTTC. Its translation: CASSLGGGEETQYF.

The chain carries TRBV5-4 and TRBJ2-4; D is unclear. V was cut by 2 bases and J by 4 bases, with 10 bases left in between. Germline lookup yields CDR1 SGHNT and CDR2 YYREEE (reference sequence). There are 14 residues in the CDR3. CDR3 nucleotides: TGTGCCAGCAGCTTTGAGGCCCTGAAAAACATTCAGTACTTC. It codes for CASSFEALKNIQYF.

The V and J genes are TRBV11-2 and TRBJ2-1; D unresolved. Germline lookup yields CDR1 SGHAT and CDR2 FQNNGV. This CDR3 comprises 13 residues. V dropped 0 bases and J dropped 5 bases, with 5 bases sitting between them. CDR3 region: CASSLDLDNEQFF. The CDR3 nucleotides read TGTGCCAGCAGCTTAGATCTAGACAATGAGCAGTTCTTC.

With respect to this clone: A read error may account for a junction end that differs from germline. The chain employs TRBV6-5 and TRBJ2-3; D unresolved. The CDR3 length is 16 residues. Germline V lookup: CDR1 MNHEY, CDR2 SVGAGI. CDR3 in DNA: TGTGCCAGCAGTCACTCAGGAGTACTGGGCACAGATACGCAGTATTTT. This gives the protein CASSHSGVLGTDTQYF.

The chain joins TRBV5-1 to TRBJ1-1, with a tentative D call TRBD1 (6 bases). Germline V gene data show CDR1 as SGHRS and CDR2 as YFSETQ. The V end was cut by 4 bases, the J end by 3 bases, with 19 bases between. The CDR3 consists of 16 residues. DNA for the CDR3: TGCGCCAGCAGCGGCTGGGCAGGGGTGGAGTACACTGAAGCTTTCTTT. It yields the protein CASSGWAGVEYTEAFF.

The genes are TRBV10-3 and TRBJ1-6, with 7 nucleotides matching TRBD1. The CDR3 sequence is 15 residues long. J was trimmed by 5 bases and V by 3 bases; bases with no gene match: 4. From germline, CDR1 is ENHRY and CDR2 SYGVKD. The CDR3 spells CAISDLGQDNSPLHF. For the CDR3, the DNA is TGTGCCATCAGTGACCTAGGACAGGATAATTCACCCCTCCACTTT.

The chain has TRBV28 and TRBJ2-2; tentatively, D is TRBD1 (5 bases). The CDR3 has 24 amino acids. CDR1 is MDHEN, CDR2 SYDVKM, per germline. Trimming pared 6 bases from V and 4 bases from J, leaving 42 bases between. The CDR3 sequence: CASSHQVGMTDKIRSRVGTGELFF. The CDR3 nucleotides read TGTGCCAGCAGCCACCAAGTGGGGATGACGGACAAGATTAGATCCCGAGTTGGCACCGGGGAGCTGTTTTTT.

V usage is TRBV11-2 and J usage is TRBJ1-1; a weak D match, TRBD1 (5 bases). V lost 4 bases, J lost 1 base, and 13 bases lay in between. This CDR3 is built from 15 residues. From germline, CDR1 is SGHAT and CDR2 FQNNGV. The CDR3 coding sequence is TGTGCCAGCAGCTCGGGACGGGGGAGGAACACTGAAGCTTTCTTT. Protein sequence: CASSSGRGRNTEAFF. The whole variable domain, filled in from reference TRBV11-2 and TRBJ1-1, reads EAGVAQSPRYKIIEKRQSVAFWCNPISGHATLYWYQQILGQGPKLLIQFQNNGVVDDSQLPKDRFSAERLKGVDSTLKIQPAKLEDSAVYLCASSSGRGRNTEAFFGQGTRLTVV.